What follows are 10 T cell receptor beta chains derived from one specimen sequenced in a study of shared clonotypes between healthy human individuals. Method: immunoSEQ multiplex PCR; TCRdb's copy keeps in-frame clones and lacks some. The repertoire has roughly 1,100,000 clones, around 75% of them found once; the top ten carry about 1.5%. The source material was memory CD4+ T cells sorted from blood. Stated subset: CD45RA-negative fraction. All receptors derive from a man in his late teens or twenties in good health.

The J gene is TRBJ1-1, the V gene TRBV19; 9 bases agree with TRBD1. Germline CDR1 reads LNHDA; CDR2 reads SQIVND (reference sequence). The CDR3 sequence is 15 residues long. Trimming cost V 8 bases and J 0 bases; bases outside gene matches: 7. CDR3 loop: CASRTGTGLNTEAFF. DNA of the CDR3: TGTGCCAGTCGGACCGGGACAGGGCTGAACACTGAAGCTTTCTTT.

The rearrangement joins TRBV4-1 to TRBJ1-6; D ambiguous. The CDR3 is made up of 17 amino acids. Trimming stripped 0 bases from V and 2 bases from J, with 11 bases between. Germline CDR1 and CDR2: MGHRA and YSYEKL. Written as DNA, the CDR3 is TGCGCCAGCAGCCAAGAAAGGCGGGGAGCCTATAATTCACCCCTCCACTTT. It encodes CASSQERRGAYNSPLHF.

This clone was detected only a few times. This rearrangement joins TRBV11-2 to TRBJ2-5; D not resolved. Trimming removed 5 bases at V and 2 bases at J, with 6 bases between. CDR1 and CDR2 from the germline V gene are SGHAT and FQNNGV. This CDR3 has 12 residues. The CDR3 DNA is TGTGCCAGCAGCCCGAGTCAAGAGACCCAGTACTTC. Its translation: CASSPSQETQYF. Complete variable domain (other parts from reference TRBV11-2 and TRBJ2-5): EAGVAQSPRYKIIEKRQSVAFWCNPISGHATLYWYQQILGQGPKLLIQFQNNGVVDDSQLPKDRFSAERLKGVDSTLKIQPAKLEDSAVYLCASSPSQETQYFGPGTRLLVL.

The chain has TRBV6-1 and TRBJ2-2; 9 positions match TRBD2. From germline, CDR1 is MNHNS and CDR2 SASEGT. The V gene end was trimmed by 6 bases and the J gene end by 5 bases; junction bases not matched to a gene: 4. The CDR3 consists of 14 residues. CDR3 loop: CASRETSGTGELFF. In DNA, the CDR3 is TGTGCCAGCAGGGAGACTAGCGGTACCGGGGAGCTGTTTTTT.

The rearrangement links TRBV18 to TRBJ1-1; tentative D call: TRBD1 (6 bases). The V gene lost 3 bases and the J gene lost 10 bases, with 12 bases spanning the gap. CDR1 is KGHSH and CDR2 is LQKENI in the germline V gene. CDR3 length: 12 amino acids. The CDR3 protein is CASSPSGGLAFF. CDR3 bases: TGTGCCAGCTCACCCTCGGGGGGGCTAGCTTTCTTT.

This chain uses TRBV18 with TRBJ2-3; 9 nucleotides line up with TRBD1. Per germline, CDR1 KGHSH and CDR2 LQKENI. The CDR3 is 16 residues long. V gave up 5 bases and J gave up 6 bases; unmatched junction bases: 12. The CDR3 DNA reads TGTGCCAGCTCATTTCCGGGACAGGGCGTTTATGATACGCAGTATTTT. Translated, it gives CASSFPGQGVYDTQYF.

J is TRBJ2-7 and V is TRBV30; 13 bases fit TRBD2. V dropped 3 bases and J dropped 3; count of bases not matched to a gene: 8. The CDR3 is 16 residues long. Germline CDR1 GTSNPN, CDR2 SVGIG (reference sequence). In DNA, the CDR3 is TGTGCCTGGAGGAAGACTAGCGGGGGGTTCCTCTACGAGCAGTACTTC. Protein product: CAWRKTSGGFLYEQYF.

The V and J genes are TRBV7-2 and TRBJ2-1, with 8 bases lining up with TRBD1. Germline V gives CDR1 SGHTA, CDR2 FQGNSA. V lost 5 bases to trimming and J lost 6 bases; unmatched junction nucleotides: 6. The CDR3 consists of 14 residues. The CDR3 DNA is TGTGCCAGCAGCCTTCGGACAGGGCCCAATGAGCAGTTCTTC. Residues: CASSLRTGPNEQFF.

V and J are TRBV6-6 and TRBJ1-2; no firm D call. The germline V and J ends were trimmed by 6 bases and 2 bases, with 13 bases remaining between them. CDR1 MNHNY and CDR2 SVGAGI come from the germline V gene (reference sequence). CDR3 length equals 14 residues. CDR3 DNA: TGTGCCAGCAGGCCTCCGGGAGTAAACTATGGCTACACCTTC. Translated, it gives CASRPPGVNYGYTF.

The V call is TRBV4-1, the J call TRBJ2-5; D is perhaps TRBD2 (7 bases). Germline V gives CDR1 MGHRA, CDR2 YSYEKL. V dropped 6 bases and J dropped 5 bases, with 13 bases sitting between them. The CDR3 runs to 13 residues. The CDR3 DNA follows: TGCGCCAGCAGGCCGGGGGGCGGGGAGACCCAGTACTTC. Translated, it gives CASRPGGGETQYF.